This TCR beta chain was sequenced during a study of T cells in Graves' hyperthyroidism and ophthalmopathy. Amplification of TCR beta CDR3 regions was performed using RNA transcripts as template. The primer set for the first-round RT-PCR of the TCR CDR3 was HTBI. TCRdb analysed the multiplex PCR reads with MiXCR anew, one entry per CDR3 protein. Of 300,000 to 400,000 distinct CDR3 sequences in the sample, 15% to 20% were seen once. This CDR3 has 16 residues. The V gene's germline CDR1 is MDHEN and CDR2 SYDVKM. V was cut by 6 bases and J by 7 bases, with 21 bases left in between. This sequence was found in a woman in her 50s with Graves' hyperthyroidism. Sequencing input: blood. The V gene is TRBV28, the J gene TRBJ2-2, with D possibly TRBD1 on 6 matching bases. CDR3 sequence (DNA): TGTGCCAGCAGCCCAACACAGGGTCGGGGCGTCGGGGAGCTGTTTTTT. It is translated as CASSPTQGRGVGELFF.